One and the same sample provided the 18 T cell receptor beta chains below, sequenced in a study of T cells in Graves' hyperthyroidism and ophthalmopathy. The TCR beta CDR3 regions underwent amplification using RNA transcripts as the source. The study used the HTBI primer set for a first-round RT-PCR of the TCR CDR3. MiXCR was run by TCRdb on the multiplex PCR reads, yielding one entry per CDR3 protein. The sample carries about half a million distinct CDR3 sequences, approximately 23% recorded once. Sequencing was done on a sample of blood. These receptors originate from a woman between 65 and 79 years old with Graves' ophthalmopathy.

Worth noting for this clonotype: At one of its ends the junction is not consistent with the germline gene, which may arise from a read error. The CDR3 protein is CAGSLRKVAGNTIYF. CDR3 nucleotides: TGTGCCGGCAGTTTAAGGAAGGTGGCTGGAAACACCATATATTTT. V is TRBV28 and J is TRBJ1-3; no clear D gene. The germline V gene encodes CDR1 MDHEN and CDR2 SYDVKM. This CDR3 has 15 residues. Supplemented by reference TRBV28 and TRBJ1-3, the full variable domain reads DVKVTQSSRYLVKRTGEKVFLECVQDMDHENMFWYRQDPGLGLRLIYFSYDVKMKEKGDIPEGYSVSREKKERFSLILESASTNQTSMYLCAGSLRKVAGNTIYFGEGSWLTVV.

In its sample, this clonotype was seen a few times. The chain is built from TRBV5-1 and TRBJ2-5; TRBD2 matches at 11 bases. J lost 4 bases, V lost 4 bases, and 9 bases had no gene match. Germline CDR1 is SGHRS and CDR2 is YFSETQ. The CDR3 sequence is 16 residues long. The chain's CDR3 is CASSPKGLAAGETQYF. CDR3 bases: TGCGCCAGCAGCCCCAAGGGACTAGCGGCAGGAGAGACCCAGTACTTC.

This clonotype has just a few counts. DNA of the CDR3: TGTGCCAGCAGCCTCCGAACAGGGAGCTCTGGAAACACCATATATTTT. It yields the protein CASSLRTGSSGNTIYF. The chain couples TRBV3-1 to TRBJ1-3; TRBD1 might be the D (6 bases). CDR1 LGHDT and CDR2 YNNKEL come from the germline V gene (reference sequence). Trimming left V 4 bases short and J 0 bases short, with 13 bases between. The length of the CDR3 is 16 residues.

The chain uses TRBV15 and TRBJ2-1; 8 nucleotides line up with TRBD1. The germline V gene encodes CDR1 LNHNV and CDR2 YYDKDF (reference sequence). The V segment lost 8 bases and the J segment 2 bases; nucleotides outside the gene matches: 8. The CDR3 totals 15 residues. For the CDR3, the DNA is TGTGCCACCGGTACGACAGGGGTCCCCTACAATGAGCAGTTCTTC. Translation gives CATGTTGVPYNEQFF.

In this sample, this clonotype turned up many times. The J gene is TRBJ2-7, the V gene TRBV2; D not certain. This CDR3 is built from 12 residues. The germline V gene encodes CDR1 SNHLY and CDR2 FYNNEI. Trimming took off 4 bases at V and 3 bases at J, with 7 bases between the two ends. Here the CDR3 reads CASSVNHYEQYF. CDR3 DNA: TGTGCCAGCAGTGTAAACCACTACGAGCAGTACTTC.

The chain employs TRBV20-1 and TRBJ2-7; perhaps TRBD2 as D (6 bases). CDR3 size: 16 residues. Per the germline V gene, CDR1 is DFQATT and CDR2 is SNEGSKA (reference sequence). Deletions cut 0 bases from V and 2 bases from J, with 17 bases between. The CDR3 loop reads CSARDPAGSGPYEQYF. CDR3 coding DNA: TGCAGTGCTAGAGATCCCGCGGGAAGCGGCCCCTACGAGCAGTACTTC.

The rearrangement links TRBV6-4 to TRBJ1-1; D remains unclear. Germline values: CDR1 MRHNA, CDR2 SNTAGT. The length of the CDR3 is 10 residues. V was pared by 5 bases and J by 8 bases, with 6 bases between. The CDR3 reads CASSPIEAFF. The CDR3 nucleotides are TGTGCCAGCAGTCCCATCGAAGCTTTCTTT.

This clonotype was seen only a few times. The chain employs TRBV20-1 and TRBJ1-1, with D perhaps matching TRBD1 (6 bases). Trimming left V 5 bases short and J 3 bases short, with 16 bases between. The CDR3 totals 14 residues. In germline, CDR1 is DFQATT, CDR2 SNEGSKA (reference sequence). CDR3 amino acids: CSAAQPTGYTEAFF. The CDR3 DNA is TGCAGTGCTGCGCAACCGACAGGATACACTGAAGCTTTCTTT.

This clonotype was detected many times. Written as DNA, the CDR3 is TGTGCCAGCAGTTACGCGGTTTCACCGGGGGGGGCCCAGTACTTC. This sequence encodes CASSYAVSPGGAQYF. The V call is TRBV6-5, the J call TRBJ2-5, with 8 bases that match TRBD2. With 2 bases clipped from V and 9 bases from J, the junction kept 11 bases outside the gene matches. Germline CDR1 reads MNHEY; CDR2 reads SVGAGI. This CDR3 contains 15 residues.

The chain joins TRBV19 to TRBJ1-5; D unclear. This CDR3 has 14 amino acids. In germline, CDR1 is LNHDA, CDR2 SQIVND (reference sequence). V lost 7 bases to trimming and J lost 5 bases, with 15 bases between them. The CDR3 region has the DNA TGTGCCAGTACCTCCACCGGGCCCCATCAGCCCCAGCATTTT. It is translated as CASTSTGPHQPQHF.

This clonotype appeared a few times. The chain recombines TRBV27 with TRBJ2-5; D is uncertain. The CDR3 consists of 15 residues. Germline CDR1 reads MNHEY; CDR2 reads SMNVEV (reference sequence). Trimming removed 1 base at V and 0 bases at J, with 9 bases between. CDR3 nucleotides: TGTGCCAGCAGTTTATATTTAGGCGACCAAGAGACCCAGTACTTC. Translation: CASSLYLGDQETQYF.

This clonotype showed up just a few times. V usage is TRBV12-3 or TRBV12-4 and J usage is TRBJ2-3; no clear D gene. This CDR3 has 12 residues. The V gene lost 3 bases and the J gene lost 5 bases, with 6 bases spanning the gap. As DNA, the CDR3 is TGTGCCAGCAGTTTGGCTATAGATACGCAGTATTTT. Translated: CASSLAIDTQYF.

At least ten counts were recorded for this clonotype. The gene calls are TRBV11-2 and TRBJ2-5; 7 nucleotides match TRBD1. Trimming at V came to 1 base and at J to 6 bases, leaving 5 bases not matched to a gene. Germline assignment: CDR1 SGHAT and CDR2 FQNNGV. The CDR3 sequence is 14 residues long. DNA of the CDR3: TGTGCCAGCAGCTTAGGAGGGGGCGCGAAGACCCAGTACTTC. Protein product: CASSLGGGAKTQYF.

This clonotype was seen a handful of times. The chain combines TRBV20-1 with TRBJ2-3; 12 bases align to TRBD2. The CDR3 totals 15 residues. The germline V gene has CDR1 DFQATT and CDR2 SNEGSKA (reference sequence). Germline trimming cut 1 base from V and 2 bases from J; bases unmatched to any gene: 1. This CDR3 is CSARGLAGATDTQYF. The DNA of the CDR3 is TGCAGTGCTAGAGGACTAGCGGGAGCCACAGATACGCAGTATTTT.

CDR3 bases: TGTGCCAGCAGTGAAGTGGAGACAATCTACAATGAGCAGTTCTTC. Its protein product is CASSEVETIYNEQFF. This rearrangement joins TRBV6-1 to TRBJ2-1; no reliable D call. CDR3 size: 15 residues. The germline CDR1 and CDR2 sequences are MNHNS and SASEGT. Trimming pared 1 base from V and 3 bases from J, leaving 10 bases between.

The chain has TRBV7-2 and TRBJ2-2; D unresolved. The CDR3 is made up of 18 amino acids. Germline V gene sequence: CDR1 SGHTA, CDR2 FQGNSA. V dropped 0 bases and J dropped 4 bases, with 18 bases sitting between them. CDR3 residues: CASSLALSLGLGTGELFF. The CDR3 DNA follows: TGTGCCAGCAGCTTAGCCCTCTCCTTGGGGTTGGGCACCGGGGAGCTGTTTTTT.

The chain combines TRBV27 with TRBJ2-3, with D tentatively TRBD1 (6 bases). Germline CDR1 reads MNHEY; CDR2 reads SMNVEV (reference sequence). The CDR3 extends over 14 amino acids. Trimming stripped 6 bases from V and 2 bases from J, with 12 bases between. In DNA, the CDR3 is TGTGCCAGCAGGACAGGAGCGACCACAGATACGCAGTATTTT. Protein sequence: CASRTGATTDTQYF.

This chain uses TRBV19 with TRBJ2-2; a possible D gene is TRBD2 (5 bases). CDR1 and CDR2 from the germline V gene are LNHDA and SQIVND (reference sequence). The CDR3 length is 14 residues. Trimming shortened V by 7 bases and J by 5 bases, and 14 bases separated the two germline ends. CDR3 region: CASNHGGVTGELFF. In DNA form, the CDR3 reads TGTGCCAGTAACCATGGAGGAGTTACCGGGGAGCTGTTTTTT. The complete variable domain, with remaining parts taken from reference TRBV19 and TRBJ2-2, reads DGGITQSPKYLFRKEGQNVTLSCEQNLNHDAMYWYRQDPGQGLRLIYYSQIVNDFQKGDIAEGYSVSREKKESFPLTVTSAQKNPTAFYLCASNHGGVTGELFFGEGSRLTVL.